This is a list of T cell receptor beta chains from one sample in a study of T cells in Graves' hyperthyroidism and ophthalmopathy. In TCRdb, the multiplex PCR reads were re-called with MiXCR into one record per CDR3 protein. Of some 400,000 distinct CDR3 sequences listed, roughly 14% were seen once; the top ten hold around 20%. The sample taken for sequencing was blood. All receptors derive from a man aged 30 to 45 with Graves' hyperthyroidism that later progressed to Graves' ophthalmopathy. Both conserved end residues are part of each CDR3. D genes are given only for firm matches. A clone size is listed for some rows: how often the clone was seen (once, few, many), or a class if it is expanded.

j_gene | len | abundance | d_gene | v_gene | CDR3aa | CDR3nt
TRBJ1-4 | 11 | many | - | TRBV30 | CAWNPPGKLFF | TGTGCCTGGAATCCCCCGGGTAAACTGTTTTTT
TRBJ2-4 | 15 | - | - | TRBV5-4 | CASSPPGVAKNIQYF | TGTGCCAGCAGCCCACCTGGGGTAGCCAAAAACATTCAGTACTTC
TRBJ1-2 | 16 | many | TRBD1 | TRBV5-1 | CASSPRQGARNYGYTF | TGCGCCAGCAGTCCCCGACAGGGGGCGCGGAACTATGGCTACACCTTC
TRBJ2-3 | 16 | many | - | TRBV27 | CASSSGTRLGTDTQYF | TGTGCCAGCAGTTCGGGGACACGTCTGGGCACAGATACGCAGTATTTT
TRBJ2-3 | 14 | many | - | TRBV7-8 | CASSLGLASDTQYF | TGTGCCAGCAGCTTAGGCCTAGCGTCAGATACGCAGTATTTT
TRBJ1-3 | 19 | - | TRBD1 | TRBV6-5 | CASSYSYGTGEYSGNTIYF | TGTGCCAGCAGTTACTCATACGGGACAGGGGAATACTCTGGAAACACCATATATTTT
TRBJ1-5 | 13 | many | - | TRBV20-1 | CSARETVYQPQHF | TGCAGTGCTAGAGAGACGGTTTATCAGCCCCAGCATTTT
TRBJ2-7 | 17 | - | TRBD2 | TRBV7-8 | CASSLVVLAGPTYEQYF | TGTGCCAGCAGCTTAGTTGTACTAGCGGGGCCAACCTACGAGCAGTACTTC
TRBJ2-7 | 16 | few | - | TRBV9 | CASSVGHGELAHEQYF | TGTGCCAGCAGCGTAGGTCACGGGGAGTTAGCCCACGAGCAGTACTTC
TRBJ1-1 | 12 | many | - | TRBV5-1 | CASSEYRTEAFF | TGCGCCAGCAGCGAGTATCGGACTGAAGCTTTCTTT
TRBJ2-2 | 15 | few | TRBD1 | TRBV24-1 | CATSTRQGRTGELFF | TGTGCCACCTCCACCCGACAGGGGCGCACCGGGGAGCTGTTTTTT
TRBJ2-5 | 14 | few | TRBD2 | TRBV11-1 | CASSRGGTWETQYF | TGTGCCAGCAGCCGGGGGGGAACCTGGGAGACCCAGTACTTC
TRBJ1-6 | 14 | many | - | TRBV7-2 | CASSLEGFEAPLHF | TGTGCCAGCAGCTTAGAGGGTTTTGAGGCGCCCCTCCACTTT
TRBJ2-5 | 13 | few | - | TRBV12-3/TRBV12-4 | CARYRADKETQYF | TGTGCCAGGTATAGGGCGGATAAAGAGACCCAGTACTTC
TRBJ1-1 | 13 | many | TRBD1 | TRBV30 | CAWGQGLNTEAFF | TGTGCCTGGGGACAGGGCCTGAACACTGAAGCTTTCTTT
TRBJ1-4 | 15 | many | - | TRBV18 | CASSRQSSRGEKLFF | TGTGCCAGCTCACGTCAGAGTTCCCGAGGAGAAAAACTGTTTTTT
TRBJ2-5 | 14 | - | - | TRBV7-2 | CASSQNGPPDTQYF | TGTGCCAGCAGCCAAAACGGGCCTCCGGACACCCAGTACTTC
TRBJ2-3 | 16 | many | TRBD2 | TRBV7-9 | CASSPQLAGDTDTQYF | TGTGCCAGCAGCCCCCAACTAGCGGGGGACACAGATACGCAGTATTTT
TRBJ1-1 | 16 | - | - | TRBV4-1 | CASSRYLTVLNTEAFF | TGCGCCAGCAGCCGATACCTAACAGTGCTCAACACTGAAGCTTTCTTT
TRBJ1-1 | 12 | many | TRBD1 | TRBV7-9 | CATGQGGTEAFF | TGTGCCACAGGACAGGGGGGAACTGAAGCTTTCTTT
TRBJ1-6 | 13 | few | - | TRBV6-6 | CASSYEGVPPLHF | TGTGCCAGCAGTTACGAGGGCGTCCCACCCCTCCACTTT
TRBJ1-5 | 18 | few | - | TRBV4-1 | CASSQGPGVLYSNQPQHF | TGCGCCAGCAGCCAAGGCCCGGGAGTACTGTATAGCAATCAGCCCCAGCATTTT
TRBJ2-3 | 18 | many | TRBD2 | TRBV28 | CASSLRPFLAGYTDTQYF | TGTGCCAGCAGTTTACGCCCGTTTCTAGCGGGGTACACAGATACGCAGTATTTT
TRBJ1-1 | 15 | many | - | TRBV27 | CASSSTLQLNTEAFF | TGTGCCAGCAGCTCGACCCTACAGTTGAACACTGAAGCTTTCTTT
TRBJ1-5 | 17 | - | - | TRBV27 | CASSSGPMKNGNQSQHF | TGTGCCAGCAGTTCCGGGCCAATGAAAAATGGCAATCAGTCCCAGCACTTT
TRBJ2-5 | 16 | few | TRBD1 | TRBV27 | CASSLYQGAVKETQYF | TGTGCCAGCAGTTTATATCAGGGGGCGGTCAAAGAGACCCAGTACTTC
TRBJ2-3 | 16 | few | TRBD1 | TRBV11-3 | CASSIFRGRDTDTQYF | TGTGCCAGCAGCATCTTCAGGGGGCGCGACACAGATACGCAGTATTTT
TRBJ2-3 | 14 | many | - | TRBV6-1 | CATLRGGGTDTQYF | TGTGCCACCTTACGAGGCGGCGGCACAGATACGCAGTATTTT
TRBJ1-2 | 14 | - | - | TRBV10-3 | CAISERSGSYGYTF | TGTGCCATCAGTGAGAGGTCGGGAAGCTATGGCTACACCTTC
TRBJ1-5 | 16 | few | TRBD1 | TRBV18 | CASSPGTGGNGQPQHF | TGTGCCAGCTCACCGGGGACAGGAGGAAATGGGCAGCCCCAGCATTTT
TRBJ2-6 | 17 | - | - | TRBV7-9 | CASSPKQGWSGANVLTF | TGTGCCAGCAGCCCAAAACAGGGCTGGTCTGGGGCCAACGTCCTGACTTTC
TRBJ1-5 | 14 | many | TRBD1 | TRBV6-1 | CASVSTGLGQPQHF | TGTGCCAGCGTATCGACAGGGTTGGGTCAGCCCCAGCATTTT
TRBJ1-5 | 14 | - | - | TRBV4-1 | CASSHGTGNQPQHF | TGCGCCAGCAGCCACGGGACGGGGAATCAGCCCCAGCATTTT
TRBJ1-2 | 14 | many | - | TRBV11-3 | CASSSSTGIYGYTF | TGTGCCAGCAGCTCCTCGACAGGAATCTATGGCTACACCTTC
TRBJ1-5 | 10 | few | - | TRBV19 | CASNNQPQHF | TGTGCCAGCAATAATCAGCCCCAGCATTTT
TRBJ2-7 | 16 | - | TRBD2 | TRBV6-1 | CATRPGVWRGTYEQYF | TGTGCCACCAGGCCGGGGGTTTGGCGGGGGACCTACGAGCAGTACTTC
TRBJ1-4 | 14 | many | - | TRBV2 | CASSEAVLGEKLFF | TGTGCCAGCAGTGAAGCAGTCTTGGGGGAAAAACTGTTTTTT
TRBJ2-5 | 16 | - | TRBD2 | TRBV20-1 | CSARDGTSGGIETQYF | TGCAGTGCTAGAGATGGGACTAGCGGGGGTATAGAGACCCAGTACTTC
TRBJ2-1 | 11 | few | - | TRBV20-1 | CSPLRGVEQFF | TGCAGCCCCCTAAGGGGGGTTGAGCAGTTCTTC
TRBJ2-7 | 16 | - | TRBD1 | TRBV29-1 | CSVAGTGRNLNYEQYF | TGCAGCGTTGCGGGGACAGGGAGAAACCTTAACTACGAGCAGTACTTC
TRBJ2-7 | 16 | many | - | TRBV11-2 | CASSLSVAEIPYEQYF | TGTGCCAGCAGCTTAAGCGTAGCGGAAATCCCCTACGAGCAGTACTTC
TRBJ1-4 | 14 | many | - | TRBV11-2 | CASSYWGPDEKLFF | TGTGCCAGCAGCTACTGGGGGCCTGATGAAAAACTGTTTTTT
TRBJ2-1 | 16 | many | TRBD1 | TRBV20-1 | CSAQPRTGGNYNEQFF | TGCAGTGCTCAACCCCGGACAGGTGGGAACTACAATGAGCAGTTCTTC
TRBJ1-6 | 14 | many | TRBD1 | TRBV7-9 | CASRPTGGLSPLHF | TGTGCCAGCAGACCCACAGGGGGCCTTTCACCCCTCCACTTT
TRBJ1-1 | 11 | many | - | TRBV7-9 | CASSPFSEAFF | TGTGCCAGCAGCCCCTTCTCTGAAGCTTTCTTT
TRBJ1-1 | 14 | - | - | TRBV4-1 | CASSHRTANTEAFF | TGCGCCAGCAGCCATAGGACAGCGAACACTGAAGCTTTCTTT
TRBJ1-2 | 14 | few | - | TRBV19 | CASSIGARHYGYTF | TGTGCCAGTAGTATAGGAGCTCGGCACTATGGCTACACCTTC
TRBJ2-4 | 14 | many | TRBD1 | TRBV2 | CASSGQGAKNIQYF | TGTGCCAGCAGCGGACAGGGAGCCAAAAACATTCAGTACTTC
TRBJ2-1 | 16 | many | TRBD2 | TRBV5-5 | CASSPWPLAGTNEQFF | TGTGCCAGCAGCCCGTGGCCACTAGCGGGGACCAATGAGCAGTTCTTC
TRBJ1-5 | 15 | many | - | TRBV20-1 | CSASSGAGTYQPQHF | TGCAGTGCTAGTTCCGGGGCAGGGACCTATCAGCCCCAGCATTTT
TRBJ2-6 | 15 | few | TRBD2 | TRBV5-1 | CASKERGVGANVLTF | TGCGCCAGCAAGGAGCGGGGGGTGGGGGCCAACGTCCTGACTTTC
TRBJ2-7 | 15 | many | TRBD2 | TRBV12-3/TRBV12-4 | CASSLMASGVHEQYF | TGTGCCAGCAGTTTAATGGCTAGCGGGGTCCACGAGCAGTACTTC
TRBJ2-5 | 14 | few | TRBD1 | TRBV7-9 | CASSQGQAVGTQYF | TGTGCCAGCAGCCAGGGACAGGCCGTAGGGACCCAGTACTTC
TRBJ2-1 | 15 | many | - | TRBV20-1 | CSARVLQLRVDEQFF | TGCAGTGCTAGAGTCCTACAGCTCCGAGTGGATGAGCAGTTCTTC
TRBJ1-1 | 14 | many | - | TRBV12-3/TRBV12-4 | CASSSGHPNTEAFF | TGTGCCAGCAGTTCGGGACACCCGAACACTGAAGCTTTCTTT